Listed here is a single T cell receptor beta chain. No antigen is known for it. There are no base qualities to consult, and no much larger clone falls within one base. The data are from a study of blood T cell repertoires in COVID-19 (TCRdb year 2020). Study-level background: The collaborator samples originated in the United States, Italy and Spain and spanned the acute and convalescent phases of COVID-19. The prospective study material was composed of cDNA or gDNA derived from T cells, B-cell-depleted T cells, or PBMCs. Deeply sampled blood TCRbeta repertoires from subjects exposed to, actively infected with, or recovered from COVID-19 were included in the dataset. The repertoires were released in a freely available public database intended as a resource for research on the immune response to SARS-CoV-2. Samples came from the ongoing ImmuneRACE study (first 160 participants) plus 1,254 subjects from 6 global collaborators. Nearly every sample came with metadata listing a de-identified subject ID, COVID-19 status, age in years and sex. HLA class I and class II types, where available, came from metadata supplied by the sample provider rather than from assay-based typing. The paper's findings and limits, for the study overall: How much clinical and demographic metadata was included differed by source and by participant, and the metadata was provided uncurated.

TCRbeta CDR3 regions were amplified from genomic DNA by means of the immunoSEQ Assay, a bias-controlled multiplex PCR. For the original study's pipeline: The number of nucleated cells in each sample was estimated from the amplification of reference gene primers within the assay. To quantify the absolute abundance of each unique TCRbeta CDR3 rearrangement, sequence reads were collapsed and filtered. For each sample, productive Simpson clonality was calculated as the square root of Simpson's diversity index over productive rearrangements. As stored in TCRdb, this immuneACCESS dataset retains in-frame rearrangements with V and J assigned. A fraction of the clones does not appear; measured against another copy, unresolved V genes explain less than half of the discrepancy, and the remainder lacks a known reason. For V, J and clone size, that table is used; D and trimming come from the DNA. Here the sample has hundreds of thousands of clones; around nine tenths occur a single time. The ten biggest clones cover about 9.9% of the sample.

From its cysteine to its phenylalanine, the CDR3 spans 15 amino acids. The DNA shown is the 45-base CDR3, in frame from base 1. V trim: 5 bases; J trim: 5 bases; unmatched bases: 4. The germline V gene (reference sequence) specifies LNHDA as CDR1 and SQIVND as CDR2. Participants in the prospective study were enrolled through a virtual design, were aged about 18 to 89 years, and lived in about two dozen United States geographic areas. To assign participants to cohorts, the prospective study relied on clinical history that participants themselves reported in a screening survey and a study questionnaire. Recovered participants in ImmuneRACE Cohort 3 were defined as having two consecutive negative NP/OP PCR tests, clearance from a healthcare professional, or resolution of symptoms. Mobile phlebotomists in the prospective study collected whole blood, serum and a nasopharyngeal or oropharyngeal swab from every participant. Additional blood draws and questionnaires over an approximately two-month period could optionally be provided by prospective study participants. Before DNA extraction, prospective study blood samples were shipped either frozen or at room temperature.

Sequencing was carried out using PBMCs or T cells enriched from blood (not recorded which). The origin of this receptor is a woman between 40 and 55 years old who had recovered from COVID-19. In this chain, TRBV19 is recombined with TRBJ1-5; 12 of the junction bases match TRBD1. The CDR3 region: CASSLGQGAYQPQHF. The nucleotides are TGTGCCAGTAGTTTGGGACAGGGGGCCTATCAGCCCCAGCATTTT.